This entry lists 22 T cell receptor beta chains sequenced from one sample in a study of regulatory T cells in long-lasting Graves disease. Specified time point: persistent/refractory GD, antithyroid drugs over 5 years with positive TRAb. The TCR library was made from RNA that had been extracted from PBMCs in TRIzol. In building TCR beta libraries, iRepertoire HTBI primers were used together with Arm-PCR of CDR3 regions. A single record per CDR3 protein comes from TCRdb applying MiXCR to the multiplex PCR reads. The top ten clones hold approximately 27% of a sample with some 340,000 distinct CDR3 sequences, roughly 25% of them seen once. Sequencing was performed on peripheral blood mononuclear cells (PBMCs), taken when the disease was refractory, from a patient treated with antithyroid drugs. The receptors shown here come from a woman aged 40 to 50 with Graves disease.

This clonotype was detected many times. The gene calls are TRBV20-1 and TRBJ2-5, with 11 bases fitting TRBD2. The germline V gene encodes CDR1 DFQATT and CDR2 SNEGSKA (reference sequence). The CDR3 contains 15 residues. Trimming removed 0 bases from V and 5 bases from J; junction bases left unmatched: 5. The CDR3 spells CSARDPSGRRETQYF. CDR3 DNA sequence: TGCAGTGCTAGAGACCCTAGCGGGAGGAGGGAGACCCAGTACTTC.

This clonotype was counted only a few times. The V and J genes are TRBV5-5 and TRBJ2-5; perhaps TRBD2 as D (6 bases). Looked up from germline, CDR1 is SGHKS and CDR2 is YYEKEE (reference sequence). This CDR3 is 17 amino acids long. V lost 3 bases, J lost 2 bases, and 20 bases lay in between. CDR3 region: CASSSTLGLAPQETQYF. CDR3 DNA sequence: TGTGCCAGCAGCTCAACCCTCGGGCTAGCGCCACAAGAGACCCAGTACTTC.

This clonotype was detected once. CDR3 sequence (DNA): TGTGCCAGCAGTGTAGCCTACAATGAGCAGTTCTTC. Encoded protein: CASSVAYNEQFF. This chain joins TRBV6-2 or TRBV6-3 and TRBJ2-1; D gene unclear. Germline CDR1 reads MNHEY; CDR2 reads SVGEGT. Trimming took off 5 bases at V and 2 bases at J, with 4 bases between the two ends. This CDR3 region has 12 residues.

This clonotype turned up a few times. As DNA, the CDR3 is TGTGCCAGCAGCTTGATTTCGGGTAGGGAGCTGTTTTTT. This translates into CASSLISGRELFF. The rearrangement links TRBV5-5 to TRBJ2-2; D remains ambiguous. V lost 1 base to trimming and J lost 9 bases, with 10 bases between them. This CDR3 spans 13 amino acids. Germline CDR1 reads SGHKS; CDR2 reads YYEKEE (reference sequence).

This clonotype appeared many times. The chain has TRBV20-1 and TRBJ2-7; 7 bases are shared with TRBD1. The CDR3 is 13 amino acids. V dropped 4 bases and J dropped 8; count of bases not matched to a gene: 11. Germline CDR1 DFQATT, CDR2 SNEGSKA (reference sequence). The CDR3 coding sequence is TGCAGTGCTAACAGGGACAGCCCCTCAAAGCAGTACTTC. Translating gives CSANRDSPSKQYF.

This clonotype occurred many times. This chain joins TRBV11-2 and TRBJ2-7; D is undetermined. The CDR3 length is 14 residues. The V gene's germline CDR1 is SGHAT and CDR2 FQNNGV. Trimming stripped 0 bases from V and 3 bases from J, with 9 bases between. The CDR3 region is CASSLDLQRYEQYF. CDR3 bases: TGTGCCAGCAGCTTAGATTTACAGCGCTACGAGCAGTACTTC.

Only a few counts were recorded for this clonotype. CDR3 sequence reads: CASSQPTGELFF. The CDR3, as DNA: TGCGCCAGCAGCCAGCCGACCGGGGAGCTGTTTTTT. The chain couples TRBV4-1 to TRBJ2-2; D unclear. The CDR3 totals 12 residues. The germline V gene encodes CDR1 MGHRA and CDR2 YSYEKL. The V end lost 3 bases, the J end lost 5 bases, and 4 bases lay between the germline ends.

This clonotype was detected ten times or more. V gene TRBV2 combines with J gene TRBJ2-6; weak D call: TRBD1 (5 bases). The CDR3 has 15 residues. With 4 bases removed from V and 0 bases from J, the gap between germline ends came to 7 bases. Germline-derived CDR1 and CDR2 are SNHLY and FYNNEI. This chain's CDR3 is CASSGTPSGANVLTF. The CDR3, as DNA: TGTGCCAGCAGTGGGACACCCTCTGGGGCCAACGTCCTGACTTTC.

The chain has TRBV5-1 and TRBJ2-7; D might be TRBD1 (6 bases). This CDR3 contains 16 residues. Looked up from germline, CDR1 is SGHRS and CDR2 is YFSETQ. Trimming removed 0 bases at V and 2 bases at J, with 15 bases between. CDR3 nucleotide sequence: TGCGCCAGCAGCTTGGCCGGGCCAAGACAGGCCTACGAGCAGTACTTC. Protein: CASSLAGPRQAYEQYF.

This clonotype was observed a handful of times. The chain combines TRBV20-1 with TRBJ1-6; D is undetermined. V was pared by 7 bases and J by 0 bases, with 13 bases between. Germline lookup yields CDR1 DFQATT and CDR2 SNEGSKA (reference sequence). This CDR3 has 15 residues. As DNA, the CDR3 is TGCAGTGTCCTCCCCCCCAGCTCCTATAATTCACCCCTCCACTTT. Translated: CSVLPPSSYNSPLHF.

This clonotype was counted many times. V gene TRBV28 combines with J gene TRBJ1-2; 7 bases align to TRBD1. The CDR3 consists of 17 residues. Germline loops: CDR1 MDHEN, CDR2 SYDVKM. The trim removed 4 bases at V and 4 bases at J, leaving 15 bases unmatched. CDR3 sequence (DNA): TGTGCCAGCAGTTCGCCCCGTACAGGGGCCGTGGGCTATGGCTACACCTTC. It is translated as CASSSPRTGAVGYGYTF.

This clonotype was recorded many times. This sequence joins TRBV12-3 or TRBV12-4 and TRBJ2-7, with D uncertain. The CDR3 extends over 12 amino acids. V was pared by 6 bases and J by 2 bases, with 8 bases between. The CDR3 sequence is CASSSTPYEQYF. The CDR3 bases are TGTGCCAGCAGCTCAACCCCCTACGAGCAGTACTTC.

V gene TRBV6-2 or TRBV6-3 combines with J gene TRBJ2-5, with TRBD1 matching 9 bases. This CDR3 is 15 amino acids long. Germline values: CDR1 MNHEY, CDR2 SVGEGT. The V segment lost 8 bases and the J segment 1 base; nucleotides outside the gene matches: 8. The CDR3 is CASGEQGAVQETQYF. Here the CDR3 DNA reads TGTGCCAGCGGCGAACAGGGGGCGGTCCAAGAGACCCAGTACTTC.

V gene TRBV9 combines with J gene TRBJ2-5; TRBD2 agrees at 10 bases. The junction had 11 bases not matched to a gene; V was cut back by 4 bases and J by 5 bases. The germline gives CDR1 SGDLS, CDR2 YYNGEE. The CDR3 has 16 residues. In DNA form, the CDR3 reads TGTGCCAGCAGCTCCAGGAGCGGGAGGGCCATGGAGACCCAGTACTTC. Its protein is CASSSRSGRAMETQYF.

This clonotype has ten or more counts. The chain is built from TRBV27 and TRBJ2-4; 13 positions agree with TRBD2. The J segment lost 3 bases and the V segment lost 9 bases, leaving 17 bases of the junction unmatched. The CDR3 sequence is 19 residues long. In germline, CDR1 is MNHEY, CDR2 SMNVEV (reference sequence). The CDR3: CASYLAGTSGEIGKNIQYF. DNA for the CDR3: TGTGCCAGTTACCTTGCCGGGACTAGCGGGGAGATTGGCAAAAACATTCAGTACTTC.

This clonotype showed up just a few times. This chain links TRBV19 with TRBJ1-5; 8 nucleotides agree with TRBD1. Germline lookup yields CDR1 LNHDA and CDR2 SQIVND (reference sequence). V shed 8 bases and J 7 bases; nucleotides not matched to a gene: 10. The CDR3 consists of 14 residues. As DNA, the CDR3 is TGTGCCAGTTCAACCGGGACAGGTATCCAGCCCCAGCATTTT. The encoded protein is CASSTGTGIQPQHF.

This clonotype was counted ten times or more. The V gene is TRBV2, the J gene TRBJ2-1, with D perhaps matching TRBD1 or TRBD2 (5 bases each). The CDR3 totals 13 residues. Germline lookup yields CDR1 SNHLY and CDR2 FYNNEI. V lost 3 bases to trimming and J lost 9 bases, with 12 bases between them. The CDR3 DNA follows: TGTGCCAGCAGTGACGTAGGGACGGTTGAGCAGTTCTTC. This encodes CASSDVGTVEQFF. Complete variable domain (other parts from reference TRBV2 and TRBJ2-1): EPEVTQTPSHQVTQMGQEVILRCVPISNHLYFYWYRQILGQKVEFLVSFYNNEISEKSEIFDDQFSVERPDGSNFTLKIRSTKLEDSAMYFCASSDVGTVEQFFGPGTRLTVL.

The chain joins TRBV7-9 to TRBJ2-5; no definite D call. V lost 2 bases and J lost 7, with 8 bases in between. This CDR3 is built from 12 residues. Germline-derived CDR1 and CDR2 are SEHNR and FQNEAQ (reference sequence). The CDR3 DNA sequence: TGTGCCAGCAGCTTAAGTTACGGGACCCAGTACTTC. It yields the protein CASSLSYGTQYF.

This clonotype was detected many times. This sequence joins TRBV7-9 and TRBJ2-7; TRBD2 aligns across 12 bases. Trimming removed 4 bases from V and 1 base from J; junction bases left unmatched: 11. Germline V lookup: CDR1 SEHNR, CDR2 FQNEAQ (reference sequence). The CDR3 consists of 18 residues. The CDR3 loop is CASSSLTSGRLGSYEQYF. Here the CDR3 DNA reads TGTGCCAGCAGCTCACTGACTAGCGGGAGACTCGGGTCCTACGAGCAGTACTTC.

The table lists this clonotype with a few counts. The chain carries TRBV6-2 or TRBV6-3 and TRBJ2-7; D remains ambiguous. V was cut by 2 bases and J by 4 bases, with 18 bases left in between. The CDR3 has 16 amino acids. Germline V gene sequence: CDR1 MNHEY, CDR2 SVGEGT. As DNA, the CDR3 is TGTGCCAGCAGTTACCTCGCCTGGGCTGCCTGGTACGAGCAGTACTTC. Encoded protein: CASSYLAWAAWYEQYF.

This clonotype was seen repeatedly, ten times or more. The V and J genes are TRBV19 and TRBJ1-5, with D possibly being TRBD1 (5 bases). Looked up from germline, CDR1 is LNHDA and CDR2 is SQIVND (reference sequence). This CDR3 is 15 amino acids long. With 3 bases removed from V and 7 bases from J, the gap between germline ends came to 16 bases. CDR3 protein: CASSILRVAGQPQHF. In DNA, the CDR3 is TGTGCCAGTAGTATCCTCAGGGTCGCGGGACAGCCCCAGCATTTT.

The chain employs TRBV18 and TRBJ2-7; 8 bases fit TRBD1. The germline gives CDR1 KGHSH, CDR2 LQKENI. The CDR3 has 13 residues. Unmatched junction bases numbered 4, after V lost 2 bases and J lost 7 bases. Here the CDR3 DNA reads TGTGCCAGCTCACCAACAGGGGGTGGAGAGCAGTACTTC. This encodes CASSPTGGGEQYF.